This T cell receptor beta chain is from a study of blood T cell repertoires in COVID-19. Germline V gene sequence: CDR1 LNHNV, CDR2 YYDKDF (reference sequence). There are 15 residues in the CDR3. The V end was cut by 2 bases, the J end by 10 bases, with 15 bases between. Clones were read by immunoSEQ multiplex PCR, and TCRdb kept only the in-frame ones, dropping some. This table holds 200,000 or so clones, over 75% found once. Sequenced input: peripheral blood. The chain combines TRBV15 with TRBJ1-6; D is uncertain. This clonotype was sampled from a human donor in a cohort sampled during active COVID-19. DNA for the CDR3: TGTGCCACCAGCAGATCGAGGATGTCAAGGTCACCCCTCCACTTT. Translated: CATSRSRMSRSPLHF.